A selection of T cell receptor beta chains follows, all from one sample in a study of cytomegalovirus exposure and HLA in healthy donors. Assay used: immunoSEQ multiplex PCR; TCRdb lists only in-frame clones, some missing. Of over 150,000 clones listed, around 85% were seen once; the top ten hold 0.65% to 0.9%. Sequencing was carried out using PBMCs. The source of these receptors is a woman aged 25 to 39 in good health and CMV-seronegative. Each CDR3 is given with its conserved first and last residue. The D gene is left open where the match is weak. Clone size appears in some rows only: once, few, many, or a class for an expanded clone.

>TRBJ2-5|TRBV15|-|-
TGTGCCACCAGCATCACCGGGGGACAAGAGACCCAGTACTTC
CATSITGGQETQYF
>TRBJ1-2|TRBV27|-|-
TGTGCCACCCAGGGTGAATATGGCTACACCTTC
CATQGEYGYTF
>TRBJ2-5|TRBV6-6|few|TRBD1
TGTGCCAGCAGTGGCGGACAGGGGGTGGGAGAGACCCAGTACTTC
CASSGGQGVGETQYF
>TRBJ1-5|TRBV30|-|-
TGTGCCTGGACGAATGGGGAGGATCAGCCCCAGCATTTT
CAWTNGEDQPQHF
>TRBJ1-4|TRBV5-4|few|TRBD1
TGTGCCAGCAGCTTGGACAGGGGAGCAAGTGAAAAACTGTTTTTT
CASSLDRGASEKLFF
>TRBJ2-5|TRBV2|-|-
TGTGCCAGCAGTGAACAGGGAATTGGCTCTGAGACCCAGTACTTC
CASSEQGIGSETQYF
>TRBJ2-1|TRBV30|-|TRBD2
TGTGCCTGGAGTGCCGCCGGGACTAGCGGGAGGGCCCTGGTGTCCTACAATGAGCAGTTCTTC
CAWSAAGTSGRALVSYNEQFF
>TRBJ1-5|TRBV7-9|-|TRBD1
TGTGCCAGCAGCTCGACAGGGAATCAGCCCCAGCATTTT
CASSSTGNQPQHF
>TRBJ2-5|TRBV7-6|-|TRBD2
TGTGCCAGCAGCTTAGGCGCGACTAGCACCTTAGGGGAGACCCAGTACTTC
CASSLGATSTLGETQYF
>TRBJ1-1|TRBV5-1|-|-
TGCGCCAGCAGCTCGCGGGGGGGGCACACTGAAGCTTTCTTT
CASSSRGGHTEAFF
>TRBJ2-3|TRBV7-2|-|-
TGTGCCAGCAGCCCCGGAGCAGTCCACGTAGATACGCAGTATTTT
CASSPGAVHVDTQYF
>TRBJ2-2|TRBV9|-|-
TGTGCCAGCAGCACTCAGGCAACCAAGGCCGGGGAGCTGTTTTTT
CASSTQATKAGELFF
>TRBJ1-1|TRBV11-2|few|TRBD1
TGTGCCAGCAGCCCAATACAGGGGACTCACACTGAAGCTTTCTTT
CASSPIQGTHTEAFF
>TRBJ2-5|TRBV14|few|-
TGTGCCAGCAGCCAAGATAGTAGAATCGGAGAGACCCAGTACTTC
CASSQDSRIGETQYF
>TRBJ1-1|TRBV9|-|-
TGTGCCAGCAGCTCAGGACAGACGAACACTGAAGCTTTCTTT
CASSSGQTNTEAFF
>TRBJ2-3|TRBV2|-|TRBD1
TGTGCCAAACACAGGGGGCTCACAGATACGCAGTATTTT
CAKHRGLTDTQYF
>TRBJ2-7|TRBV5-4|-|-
TGTGCCAGCACCTACCAGGATGGGAGGAACGAGCAGTACTTC
CASTYQDGRNEQYF
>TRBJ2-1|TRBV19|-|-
TGTGCCAGTAGTAAGCAGGGGAACTCCTACAATGAGCAGTTCTTC
CASSKQGNSYNEQFF
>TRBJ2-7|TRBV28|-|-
TGTGCCAGCAGTTTATCCTTGCGGCAAAGCTCCTACGAGCAGTACTTC
CASSLSLRQSSYEQYF
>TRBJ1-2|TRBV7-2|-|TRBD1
TGTGCCAGCAGCTCAGGTCCGGGACAGATTTATGGCTACACCTTC
CASSSGPGQIYGYTF
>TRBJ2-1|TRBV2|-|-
TGTGCCAGCAGTGAGTGGCGGGGGCCCGTCTCCTACAATGAGCAGTTCTTC
CASSEWRGPVSYNEQFF
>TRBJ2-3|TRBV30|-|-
TGTGCCTGGAGTGTACATAGCGCATTCACAGATACGCAGTATTTT
CAWSVHSAFTDTQYF
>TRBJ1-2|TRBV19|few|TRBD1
TGTGCCAGTAGTATAGTGTGGGACAGGGCTCATGGCTACACCTTC
CASSIVWDRAHGYTF